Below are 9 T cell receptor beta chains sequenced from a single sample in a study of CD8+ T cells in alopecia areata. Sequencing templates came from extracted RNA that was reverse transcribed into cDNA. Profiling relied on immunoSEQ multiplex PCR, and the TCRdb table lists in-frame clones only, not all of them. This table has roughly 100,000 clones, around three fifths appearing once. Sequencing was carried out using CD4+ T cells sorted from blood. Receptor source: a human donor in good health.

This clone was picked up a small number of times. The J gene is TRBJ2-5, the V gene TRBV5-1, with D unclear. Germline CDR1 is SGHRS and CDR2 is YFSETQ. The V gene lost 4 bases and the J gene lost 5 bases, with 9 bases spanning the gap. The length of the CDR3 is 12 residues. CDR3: CASSPKVETQYF. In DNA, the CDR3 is TGCGCCAGCAGCCCTAAAGTTGAGACCCAGTACTTC.

In DNA, the CDR3 is TGTGCCTGGAGTGTAACAGGGGGCACTAAAACCTACGAGCAGTACTTC. Its protein product is CAWSVTGGTKTYEQYF. The V call is TRBV30, the J call TRBJ2-7, with TRBD1 identical over 9 bases. Germline values: CDR1 GTSNPN, CDR2 SVGIG (reference sequence). The V and J ends lost 0 bases and 2 bases, in that order; junction bases with no gene match: 8. The CDR3 spans 16 residues.

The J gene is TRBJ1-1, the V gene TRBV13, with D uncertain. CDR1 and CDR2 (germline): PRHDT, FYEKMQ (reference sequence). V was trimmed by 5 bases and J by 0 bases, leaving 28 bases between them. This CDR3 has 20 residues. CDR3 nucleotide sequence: TGTGCCAGCAGCCGGACGTTCGGTCCTAATGCTCTAGACATGAACACTGAAGCTTTCTTT. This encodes CASSRTFGPNALDMNTEAFF.

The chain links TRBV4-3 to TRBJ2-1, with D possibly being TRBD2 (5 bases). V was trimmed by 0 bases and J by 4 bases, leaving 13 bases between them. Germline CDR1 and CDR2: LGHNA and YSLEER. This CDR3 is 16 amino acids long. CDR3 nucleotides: TGCGCCAGCAGCCAAGAGGCGGGCCCCAGGTACAATGAGCAGTTCTTC. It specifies CASSQEAGPRYNEQFF.

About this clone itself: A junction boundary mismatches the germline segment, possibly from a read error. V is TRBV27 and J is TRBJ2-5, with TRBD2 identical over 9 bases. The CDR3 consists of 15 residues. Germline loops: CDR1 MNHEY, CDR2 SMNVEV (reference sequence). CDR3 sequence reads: CASSLSVGGGVPAYF. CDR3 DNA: TGTGCCAGCAGTCTATCCGTCGGCGGGGGGGTGCCTGCGTACTTC.

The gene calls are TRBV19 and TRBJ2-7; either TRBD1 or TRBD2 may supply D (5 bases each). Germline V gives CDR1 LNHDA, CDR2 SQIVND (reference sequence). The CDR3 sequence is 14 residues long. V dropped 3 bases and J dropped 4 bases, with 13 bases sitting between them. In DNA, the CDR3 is TGTGCCAGTAGTATGCTAGTTGGGGGATACGAGCAGTACTTC. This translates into CASSMLVGGYEQYF. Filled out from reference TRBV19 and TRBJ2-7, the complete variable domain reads DGGITQSPKYLFRKEGQNVTLSCEQNLNHDAMYWYRQDPGQGLRLIYYSQIVNDFQKGDIAEGYSVSREKKESFPLTVTSAQKNPTAFYLCASSMLVGGYEQYFGPGTRLTVT.

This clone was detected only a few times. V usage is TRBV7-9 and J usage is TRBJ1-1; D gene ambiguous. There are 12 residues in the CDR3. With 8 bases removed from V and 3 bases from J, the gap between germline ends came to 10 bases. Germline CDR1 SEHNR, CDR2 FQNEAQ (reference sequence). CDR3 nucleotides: TGTGCCAGCGCCGAGACGGACACTGAAGCTTTCTTT. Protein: CASAETDTEAFF.

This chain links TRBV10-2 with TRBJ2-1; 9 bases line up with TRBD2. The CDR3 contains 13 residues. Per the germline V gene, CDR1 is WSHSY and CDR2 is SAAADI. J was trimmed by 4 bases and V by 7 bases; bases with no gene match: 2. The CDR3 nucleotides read TGCGCCAGCACTACTAGCGGGTACAATGAGCAGTTCTTC. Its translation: CASTTSGYNEQFF.

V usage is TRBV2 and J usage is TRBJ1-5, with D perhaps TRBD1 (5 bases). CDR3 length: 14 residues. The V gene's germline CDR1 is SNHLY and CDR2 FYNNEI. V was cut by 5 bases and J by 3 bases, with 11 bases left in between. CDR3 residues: CASSLTVVNQPQHF. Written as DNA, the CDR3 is TGTGCCAGCAGTTTGACAGTCGTCAATCAGCCCCAGCATTTT. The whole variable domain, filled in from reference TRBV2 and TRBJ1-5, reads EPEVTQTPSHQVTQMGQEVILRCVPISNHLYFYWYRQILGQKVEFLVSFYNNEISEKSEIFDDQFSVERPDGSNFTLKIRSTKLEDSAMYFCASSLTVVNQPQHFGDGTRLSIL.